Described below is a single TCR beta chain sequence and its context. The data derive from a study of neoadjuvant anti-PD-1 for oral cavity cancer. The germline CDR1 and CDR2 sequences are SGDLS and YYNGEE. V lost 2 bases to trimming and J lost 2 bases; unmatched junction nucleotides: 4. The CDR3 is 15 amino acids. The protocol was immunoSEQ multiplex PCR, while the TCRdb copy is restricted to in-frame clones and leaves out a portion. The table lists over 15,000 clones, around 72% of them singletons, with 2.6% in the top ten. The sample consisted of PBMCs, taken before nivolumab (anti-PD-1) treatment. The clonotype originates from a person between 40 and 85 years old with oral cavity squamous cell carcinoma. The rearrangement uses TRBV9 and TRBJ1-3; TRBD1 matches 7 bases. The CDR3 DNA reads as TGTGCCAGCAGCGTCGAAGGGGGCACTGGAAACACCATATATTTT. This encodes CASSVEGGTGNTIYF.